This is a list of T cell receptor beta chains from one sample in a study of CD8 T cells in Susac syndrome. TCRdb ran MiXCR on the immunoSEQ multiplex PCR reads and lists one entry per CDR3 protein. The repertoire includes about 430,000 distinct CDR3 sequences, around 85% of them detected once, and around 0.12% sits in the top ten. The sequencing input was CD8+ T cells from PBMCs. The receptors shown here come from a human donor with multiple sclerosis. Each CDR3 is given with its conserved first and last residue. D genes are given only for firm matches. Expanded clones get a size class; other rows say once, few or many, or leave the size out.

cdr3_aa: CSVRTGVGSPLHF
cdr3_nt: TGCAGCGTACGAACAGGGGTGGGTTCACCCCTCCACTTT
clone_size: NA
v_call: TRBV29-1
d_call: TRBD1
j_call: TRBJ1-6

cdr3_aa: CASSQDLEEDTEAFF
cdr3_nt: TGCGCCAGCAGCCAAGATCTTGAGGAGGACACTGAAGCTTTCTTT
clone_size: NA
v_call: TRBV4-1
d_call: NA
j_call: TRBJ1-1

cdr3_aa: CASSMGQGVEAFF
cdr3_nt: TGTGCCAGTAGTATGGGACAGGGAGTTGAAGCTTTCTTT
clone_size: NA
v_call: TRBV19
d_call: TRBD1
j_call: TRBJ1-1

cdr3_aa: CASSAWGEVGEKLFF
cdr3_nt: TGTGCCAGCAGTGCTTGGGGGGAGGTTGGTGAAAAACTGTTTTTT
clone_size: NA
v_call: TRBV2
d_call: NA
j_call: TRBJ1-4

cdr3_aa: CASSIDQSGRNYGYTF
cdr3_nt: TGTGCCAGTAGTATAGATCAATCCGGGAGGAACTATGGCTACACCTTC
clone_size: few
v_call: TRBV19
d_call: NA
j_call: TRBJ1-2

cdr3_aa: CASSLSLDYGYTF
cdr3_nt: TGTGCCAGCAGTTTATCGTTGGACTATGGCTACACCTTC
clone_size: NA
v_call: TRBV27
d_call: NA
j_call: TRBJ1-2

cdr3_aa: CSARDKDRGYSNQPQHF
cdr3_nt: TGCAGTGCTAGAGATAAAGACAGGGGGTATAGCAATCAGCCCCAGCATTTT
clone_size: NA
v_call: TRBV20-1
d_call: TRBD1
j_call: TRBJ1-5

cdr3_aa: CASSGTGGRTDTQYF
cdr3_nt: TGTGCCAGCAGCGGGACAGGGGGACGCACAGATACGCAGTATTTT
clone_size: once
v_call: TRBV5-4
d_call: TRBD1
j_call: TRBJ2-3

cdr3_aa: CAWSVGVGPGNTIYF
cdr3_nt: TGTGCCTGGAGTGTAGGTGTTGGACCTGGAAACACCATATATTTT
clone_size: NA
v_call: TRBV30
d_call: NA
j_call: TRBJ1-3

cdr3_aa: CAWSVSNEQFF
cdr3_nt: TGTGCCTGGAGTGTATCCAATGAGCAGTTCTTC
clone_size: NA
v_call: TRBV30
d_call: NA
j_call: TRBJ2-1

cdr3_aa: CASSMGPGDPGELFF
cdr3_nt: TGTGCCAGCAGCATGGGACCCGGAGACCCCGGGGAGCTGTTTTTT
clone_size: NA
v_call: TRBV5-4
d_call: NA
j_call: TRBJ2-2

cdr3_aa: CASSPRTSGPYEQYF
cdr3_nt: TGCGCCAGCAGCCCTAGGACTAGCGGACCATACGAGCAGTACTTC
clone_size: NA
v_call: TRBV4-1
d_call: TRBD2
j_call: TRBJ2-7

cdr3_aa: CASSEYGADTGELFF
cdr3_nt: TGTGCCAGCAGTGAATACGGGGCCGACACCGGGGAGCTGTTTTTT
clone_size: NA
v_call: TRBV25-1
d_call: NA
j_call: TRBJ2-2

cdr3_aa: CASSYSPGGEAPLHF
cdr3_nt: TGTGCCAGCAGTTACAGTCCCGGCGGGGAAGCACCCCTCCACTTT
clone_size: few
v_call: TRBV6-6
d_call: NA
j_call: TRBJ1-6

cdr3_aa: CATRGRGNQPQHF
cdr3_nt: TGTGCCACCAGGGGTAGGGGCAATCAGCCCCAGCATTTT
clone_size: NA
v_call: TRBV10-3
d_call: NA
j_call: TRBJ1-5

cdr3_aa: CASSPGGGYDEQFF
cdr3_nt: TGTGCCAGCAGCCCCGGGGGGGGCTACGATGAGCAGTTCTTC
clone_size: NA
v_call: TRBV7-6
d_call: TRBD2
j_call: TRBJ2-1

cdr3_aa: CASSLVLGDTEAFF
cdr3_nt: TGCGCCAGCAGCTTGGTTTTAGGGGACACTGAAGCTTTCTTT
clone_size: NA
v_call: TRBV5-1
d_call: NA
j_call: TRBJ1-1

cdr3_aa: CASSLEPEGVDYGYTF
cdr3_nt: TGCGCCAGCAGCTTGGAACCGGAGGGGGTCGACTATGGCTACACCTTC
clone_size: once
v_call: TRBV5-1
d_call: NA
j_call: TRBJ1-2

cdr3_aa: CASFPYSGANVLTF
cdr3_nt: TGTGCCAGCTTTCCGTACTCTGGGGCCAACGTCCTGACTTTC
clone_size: NA
v_call: TRBV6-1
d_call: NA
j_call: TRBJ2-6

cdr3_aa: CASSLDNRGQDGYTF
cdr3_nt: TGCGCCAGCAGCTTGGACAACAGGGGACAGGATGGCTACACCTTC
clone_size: NA
v_call: TRBV5-1
d_call: TRBD1
j_call: TRBJ1-2

cdr3_aa: CAWSPIVNTEAFF
cdr3_nt: TGTGCCTGGAGTCCGATAGTGAACACTGAAGCTTTCTTT
clone_size: once
v_call: TRBV30
d_call: NA
j_call: TRBJ1-1

cdr3_aa: CASSQDASGSTYNEQFF
cdr3_nt: TGTGCCAGCAGCCAAGATGCCTCAGGGAGCACCTACAATGAGCAGTTCTTC
clone_size: NA
v_call: TRBV14
d_call: NA
j_call: TRBJ2-1

cdr3_aa: CASTWGDPETQYF
cdr3_nt: TGTGCCAGCACCTGGGGGGACCCAGAGACCCAGTACTTC
clone_size: NA
v_call: TRBV27
d_call: NA
j_call: TRBJ2-5

cdr3_aa: CASSFPGLADTQYF
cdr3_nt: TGTGCCAGCAGTTTCCCGGGACTAGCGGATACGCAGTATTTT
clone_size: once
v_call: TRBV27
d_call: TRBD2
j_call: TRBJ2-3

cdr3_aa: CASSRRTDTQYF
cdr3_nt: TGTGCCAGCAGCCGTAGAACAGATACGCAGTATTTT
clone_size: NA
v_call: TRBV14
d_call: NA
j_call: TRBJ2-3

cdr3_aa: CASSQFQGYEQYF
cdr3_nt: TGCGCCAGCAGCCAATTCCAGGGTTACGAGCAGTACTTC
clone_size: once
v_call: TRBV4-1
d_call: NA
j_call: TRBJ2-7

cdr3_aa: CASSLGAGEQYF
cdr3_nt: TGTGCCAGCAGTTTGGGGGCAGGCGAGCAGTACTTC
clone_size: many
v_call: TRBV5-4
d_call: NA
j_call: TRBJ2-7

cdr3_aa: CASSPRDGNTIYF
cdr3_nt: TGTGCCAGCAGCCCCAGGGATGGAAACACCATATATTTT
clone_size: NA
v_call: TRBV7-9
d_call: NA
j_call: TRBJ1-3

cdr3_aa: CASSLGRTGKLGGYTF
cdr3_nt: TGTGCCAGCAGCTTAGGCCGGACAGGGAAGCTTGGTGGCTACACCTTC
clone_size: NA
v_call: TRBV7-9
d_call: TRBD1
j_call: TRBJ1-2

cdr3_aa: CASSEAGQDAGNTIYF
cdr3_nt: TGTGCCAGCAGTGAAGCGGGGCAGGACGCTGGAAACACCATATATTTT
clone_size: NA
v_call: TRBV2
d_call: NA
j_call: TRBJ1-3

cdr3_aa: CASSSPNRDSLHF
cdr3_nt: TGTGCCAGCAGCTCTCCGAACAGGGATTCCCTCCACTTT
clone_size: NA
v_call: TRBV7-9
d_call: NA
j_call: TRBJ1-6

cdr3_aa: CASSLAGVSYNEQFF
cdr3_nt: TGTGCCAGTAGCTTAGCGGGAGTCTCCTACAATGAGCAGTTCTTC
clone_size: few
v_call: TRBV19
d_call: TRBD2
j_call: TRBJ2-1

cdr3_aa: CASSSWDRVHEQYF
cdr3_nt: TGTGCCAGCAGTAGTTGGGACAGGGTGCACGAGCAGTACTTC
clone_size: few
v_call: TRBV6-1
d_call: TRBD1
j_call: TRBJ2-7

cdr3_aa: CASSLWLGERNSPLHF
cdr3_nt: TGTGCCAGCAGTTTGTGGCTCGGGGAGCGGAATTCACCCCTCCACTTT
clone_size: NA
v_call: TRBV27
d_call: NA
j_call: TRBJ1-6

cdr3_aa: CASSPTGEGRMNTEAFF
cdr3_nt: TGTGCCAGCAGCCCCACAGGCGAAGGACGCATGAACACTGAAGCTTTCTTT
clone_size: NA
v_call: TRBV14
d_call: NA
j_call: TRBJ1-1

cdr3_aa: CASSDKGGGENSPLHF
cdr3_nt: TGTGCCAGCAGCGACAAAGGGGGAGGCGAGAATTCACCCCTCCACTTT
clone_size: NA
v_call: TRBV7-7
d_call: NA
j_call: TRBJ1-6

cdr3_aa: CSATSRGRAYEQYF
cdr3_nt: TGCAGTGCTACCAGCCGGGGGAGAGCCTACGAGCAGTACTTC
clone_size: NA
v_call: TRBV20-1
d_call: NA
j_call: TRBJ2-7

cdr3_aa: CASSNPGQDTGELFF
cdr3_nt: TGTGCCAGCAGTAACCCCGGCCAGGACACCGGGGAGCTGTTTTTT
clone_size: NA
v_call: TRBV12-3/TRBV12-4
d_call: NA
j_call: TRBJ2-2

cdr3_aa: CASSLDRTYNEQFF
cdr3_nt: TGTGCCAGCAGTCTTGACAGGACCTACAATGAGCAGTTCTTC
clone_size: NA
v_call: TRBV6-5
d_call: NA
j_call: TRBJ2-1

cdr3_aa: CASSQAPLAGEDTQYF
cdr3_nt: TGCGCCAGCAGCCAAGCACCACTAGCGGGAGAAGATACGCAGTATTTT
clone_size: NA
v_call: TRBV4-1
d_call: TRBD2
j_call: TRBJ2-3

cdr3_aa: CASSLSYQKYEQYF
cdr3_nt: TGTGCCAGCAGCTTATCATATCAAAAGTACGAGCAGTACTTC
clone_size: NA
v_call: TRBV7-9
d_call: NA
j_call: TRBJ2-7

cdr3_aa: CASSLMAGDSSYEQYF
cdr3_nt: TGTGCCAGCAGCTTGATGGCAGGGGACAGCTCCTACGAGCAGTACTTC
clone_size: NA
v_call: TRBV5-6
d_call: TRBD1
j_call: TRBJ2-7

cdr3_aa: CASSPDRGGRDWETQYF
cdr3_nt: TGTGCCAGCAGCCCGGACAGGGGGGGAAGAGATTGGGAGACCCAGTACTTC
clone_size: NA
v_call: TRBV7-6
d_call: TRBD1
j_call: TRBJ2-5

cdr3_aa: CASSLGSQLYEQYF
cdr3_nt: TGTGCCAGCAGTTTGGGCTCCCAGCTCTACGAGCAGTACTTC
clone_size: NA
v_call: TRBV6-5
d_call: NA
j_call: TRBJ2-7

cdr3_aa: CASSQVGDEKLFF
cdr3_nt: TGCGCCAGCAGCCAAGTGGGGGATGAAAAACTGTTTTTT
clone_size: NA
v_call: TRBV4-1
d_call: NA
j_call: TRBJ1-4

cdr3_aa: CASKTGTEAFF
cdr3_nt: TGTGCCAGCAAAACGGGGACTGAAGCTTTCTTT
clone_size: NA
v_call: TRBV6-1
d_call: NA
j_call: TRBJ1-1

cdr3_aa: CASSPSPLARETQYF
cdr3_nt: TGTGCCAGCAGCCCTTCCCCACTAGCGCGAGAGACCCAGTACTTC
clone_size: few
v_call: TRBV11-1
d_call: TRBD2
j_call: TRBJ2-5

cdr3_aa: CASSLGTGLGSPLHF
cdr3_nt: TGTGCCAGCAGTCTGGGGACAGGGCTGGGTTCACCCCTCCACTTT
clone_size: NA
v_call: TRBV12-3/TRBV12-4
d_call: TRBD1
j_call: TRBJ1-6

cdr3_aa: CASSLPGTGSNEQYF
cdr3_nt: TGTGCCAGCAGTTTACCCGGGACAGGGTCTAACGAGCAGTACTTC
clone_size: NA
v_call: TRBV28
d_call: TRBD1
j_call: TRBJ2-7

cdr3_aa: CASSDEGDTGELFF
cdr3_nt: TGTGCCAGCAGTGATGAGGGGGACACCGGGGAGCTGTTTTTT
clone_size: NA
v_call: TRBV6-4
d_call: NA
j_call: TRBJ2-2

cdr3_aa: CASSLAPLGTGGEKLFF
cdr3_nt: TGTGCCAGCAGCTTAGCGCCCCTGGGGACAGGGGGGGAAAAACTGTTTTTT
clone_size: NA
v_call: TRBV7-6
d_call: TRBD1
j_call: TRBJ1-4

cdr3_aa: CAWSVLGQGAGGELFF
cdr3_nt: TGTGCCTGGAGTGTACTGGGACAGGGGGCCGGCGGGGAGCTGTTTTTT
clone_size: once
v_call: TRBV30
d_call: TRBD1
j_call: TRBJ2-2

cdr3_aa: CASSTGNSYNEQFF
cdr3_nt: TGTGCCAGCAGTACAGGCAACTCCTACAATGAGCAGTTCTTC
clone_size: many
v_call: TRBV7-9
d_call: NA
j_call: TRBJ2-1

cdr3_aa: CASSPETGEAFF
cdr3_nt: TGCGCCAGCAGTCCGGAGACGGGTGAAGCTTTCTTT
clone_size: few
v_call: TRBV5-1
d_call: NA
j_call: TRBJ1-1

cdr3_aa: CASSLTPGPYNEQFF
cdr3_nt: TGTGCCAGCAGTTTAACACCGGGACCCTACAATGAGCAGTTCTTC
clone_size: NA
v_call: TRBV12-3/TRBV12-4
d_call: NA
j_call: TRBJ2-1

cdr3_aa: CASNNRGVQLHSYNEQFF
cdr3_nt: TGCGCCAGCAACAACAGGGGGGTCCAACTTCACTCCTACAATGAGCAGTTCTTC
clone_size: NA
v_call: TRBV5-1
d_call: TRBD1
j_call: TRBJ2-1